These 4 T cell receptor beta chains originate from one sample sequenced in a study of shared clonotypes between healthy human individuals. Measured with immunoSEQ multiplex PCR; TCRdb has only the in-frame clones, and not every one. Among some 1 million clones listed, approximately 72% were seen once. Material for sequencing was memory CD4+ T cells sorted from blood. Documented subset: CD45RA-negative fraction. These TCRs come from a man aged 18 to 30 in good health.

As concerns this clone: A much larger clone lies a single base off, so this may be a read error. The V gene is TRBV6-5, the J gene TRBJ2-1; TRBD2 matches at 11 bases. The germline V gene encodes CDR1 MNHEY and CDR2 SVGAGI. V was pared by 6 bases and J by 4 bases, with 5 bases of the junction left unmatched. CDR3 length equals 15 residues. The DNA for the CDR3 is TGTGCCAGCAGCAATAGCGGGAGGGCGTACAATGAGCAGTTCTTC. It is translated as CASSNSGRAYNEQFF.

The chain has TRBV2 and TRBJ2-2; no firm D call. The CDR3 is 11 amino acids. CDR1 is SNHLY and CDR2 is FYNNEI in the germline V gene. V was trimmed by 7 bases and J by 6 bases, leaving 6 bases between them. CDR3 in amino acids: CASKQSGELFF. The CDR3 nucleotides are TGTGCCAGCAAACAGTCCGGGGAGCTGTTTTTT.

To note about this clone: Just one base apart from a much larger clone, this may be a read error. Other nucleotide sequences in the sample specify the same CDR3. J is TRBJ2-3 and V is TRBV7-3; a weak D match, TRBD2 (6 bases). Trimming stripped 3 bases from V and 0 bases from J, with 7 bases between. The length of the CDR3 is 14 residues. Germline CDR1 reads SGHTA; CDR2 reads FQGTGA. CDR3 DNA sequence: TGTGCCAGCAGCTTTGGGACTAGCACAGATACGCAGTATTTT. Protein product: CASSFGTSTDTQYF.

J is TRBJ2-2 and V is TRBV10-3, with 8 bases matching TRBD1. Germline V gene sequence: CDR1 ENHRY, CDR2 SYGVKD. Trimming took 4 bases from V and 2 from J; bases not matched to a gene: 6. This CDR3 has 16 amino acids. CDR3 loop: CAISVTGQANTGELFF. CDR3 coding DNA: TGTGCCATCAGTGTGACGGGACAGGCTAACACCGGGGAGCTGTTTTTT.